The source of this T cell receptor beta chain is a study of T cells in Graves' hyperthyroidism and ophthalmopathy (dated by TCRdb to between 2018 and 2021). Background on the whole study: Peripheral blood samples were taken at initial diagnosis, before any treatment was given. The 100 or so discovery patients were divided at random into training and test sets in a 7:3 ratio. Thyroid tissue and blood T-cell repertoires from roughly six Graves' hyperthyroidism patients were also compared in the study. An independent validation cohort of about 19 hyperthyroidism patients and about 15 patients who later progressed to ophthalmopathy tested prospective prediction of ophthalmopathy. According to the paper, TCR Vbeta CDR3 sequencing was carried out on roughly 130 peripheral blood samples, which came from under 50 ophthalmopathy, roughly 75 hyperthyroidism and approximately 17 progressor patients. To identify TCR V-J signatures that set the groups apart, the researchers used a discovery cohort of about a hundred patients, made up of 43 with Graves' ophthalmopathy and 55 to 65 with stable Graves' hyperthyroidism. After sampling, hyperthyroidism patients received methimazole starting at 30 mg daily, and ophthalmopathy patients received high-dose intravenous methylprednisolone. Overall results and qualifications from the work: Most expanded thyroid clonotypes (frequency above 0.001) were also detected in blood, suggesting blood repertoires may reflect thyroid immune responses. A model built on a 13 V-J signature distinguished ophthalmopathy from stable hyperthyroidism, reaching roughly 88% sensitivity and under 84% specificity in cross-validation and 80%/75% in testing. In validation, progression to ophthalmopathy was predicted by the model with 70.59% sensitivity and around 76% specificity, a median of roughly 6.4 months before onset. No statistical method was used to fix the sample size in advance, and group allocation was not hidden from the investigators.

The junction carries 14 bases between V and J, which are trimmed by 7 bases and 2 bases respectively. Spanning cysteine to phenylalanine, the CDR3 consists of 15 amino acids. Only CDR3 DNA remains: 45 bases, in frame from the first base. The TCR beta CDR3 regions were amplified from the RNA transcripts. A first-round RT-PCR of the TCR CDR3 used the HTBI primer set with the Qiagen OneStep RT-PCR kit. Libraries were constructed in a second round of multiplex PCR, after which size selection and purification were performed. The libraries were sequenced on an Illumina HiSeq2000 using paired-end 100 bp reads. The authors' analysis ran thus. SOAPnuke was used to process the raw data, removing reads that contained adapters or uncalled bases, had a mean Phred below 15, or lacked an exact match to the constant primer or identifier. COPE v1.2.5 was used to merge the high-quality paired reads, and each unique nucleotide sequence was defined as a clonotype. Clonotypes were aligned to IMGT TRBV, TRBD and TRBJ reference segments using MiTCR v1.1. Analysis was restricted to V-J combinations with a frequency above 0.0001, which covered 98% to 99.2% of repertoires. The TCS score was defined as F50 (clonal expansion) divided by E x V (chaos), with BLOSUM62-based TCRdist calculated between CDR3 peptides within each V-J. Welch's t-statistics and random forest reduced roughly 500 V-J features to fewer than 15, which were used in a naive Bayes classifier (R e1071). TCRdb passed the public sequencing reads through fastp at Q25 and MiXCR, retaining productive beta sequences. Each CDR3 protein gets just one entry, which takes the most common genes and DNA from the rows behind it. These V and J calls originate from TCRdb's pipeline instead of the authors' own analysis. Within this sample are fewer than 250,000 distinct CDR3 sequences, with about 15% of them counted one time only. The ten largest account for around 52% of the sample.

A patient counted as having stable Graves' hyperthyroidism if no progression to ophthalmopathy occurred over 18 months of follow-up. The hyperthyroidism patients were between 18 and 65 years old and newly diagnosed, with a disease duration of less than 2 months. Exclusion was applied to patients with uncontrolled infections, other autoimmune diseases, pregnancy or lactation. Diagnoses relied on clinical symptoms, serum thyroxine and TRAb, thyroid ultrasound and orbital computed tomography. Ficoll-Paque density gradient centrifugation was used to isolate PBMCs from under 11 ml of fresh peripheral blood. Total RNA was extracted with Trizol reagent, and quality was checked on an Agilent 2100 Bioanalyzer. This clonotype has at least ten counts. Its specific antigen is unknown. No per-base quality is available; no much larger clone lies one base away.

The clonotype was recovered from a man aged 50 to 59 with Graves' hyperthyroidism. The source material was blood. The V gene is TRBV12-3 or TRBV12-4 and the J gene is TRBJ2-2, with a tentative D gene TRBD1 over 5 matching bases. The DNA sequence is TGTGCCAGCATCTTGGGCAGGGAAAACACCGGGGAGCTGTTTTTT. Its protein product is CASILGRENTGELFF.